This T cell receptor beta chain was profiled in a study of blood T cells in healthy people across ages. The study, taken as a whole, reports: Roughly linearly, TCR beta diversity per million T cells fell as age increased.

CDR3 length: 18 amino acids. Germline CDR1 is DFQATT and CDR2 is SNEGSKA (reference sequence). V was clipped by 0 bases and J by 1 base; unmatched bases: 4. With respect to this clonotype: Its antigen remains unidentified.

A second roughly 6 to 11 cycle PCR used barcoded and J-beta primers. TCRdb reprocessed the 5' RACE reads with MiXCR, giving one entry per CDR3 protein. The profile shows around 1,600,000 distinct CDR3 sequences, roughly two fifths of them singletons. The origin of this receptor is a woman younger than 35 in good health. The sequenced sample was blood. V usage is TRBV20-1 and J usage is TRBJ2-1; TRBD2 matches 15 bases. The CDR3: CSAREGGLAGGSYNEQFF. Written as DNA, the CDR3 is TGCAGTGCTAGAGAGGGGGGACTAGCGGGGGGATCCTACAATGAGCAGTTCTTC.